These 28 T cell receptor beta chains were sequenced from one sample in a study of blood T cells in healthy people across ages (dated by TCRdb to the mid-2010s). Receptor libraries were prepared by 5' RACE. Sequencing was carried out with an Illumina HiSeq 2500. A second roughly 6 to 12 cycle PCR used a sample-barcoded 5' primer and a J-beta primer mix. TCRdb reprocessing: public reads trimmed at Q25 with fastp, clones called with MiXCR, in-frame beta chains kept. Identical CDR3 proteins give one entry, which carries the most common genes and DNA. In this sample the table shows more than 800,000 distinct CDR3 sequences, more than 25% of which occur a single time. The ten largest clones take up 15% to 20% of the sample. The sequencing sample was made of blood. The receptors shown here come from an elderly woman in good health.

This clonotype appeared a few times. CDR3 amino acids: CASSTGTGGGNQPQHF. CDR3 DNA sequence: TGTGCCAGCAGTACCGGGACAGGGGGCGGCAATCAGCCCCAGCATTTT. The chain carries TRBV2 and TRBJ1-5, with 12 positions matching TRBD1. The CDR3 runs 16 residues. Germline assignment: CDR1 SNHLY and CDR2 FYNNEI. After removal of 5 bases from V and 2 bases from J, the junction contained 4 bases not matched to a gene.

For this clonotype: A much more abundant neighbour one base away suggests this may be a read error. In DNA, the CDR3 is TGTGCCACCAGTCGACCAGCGGGGGAAGTCGGCTACGAGCAGTACTTC. It encodes CATSRPAGEVGYEQYF. The V gene is TRBV24-1, the J gene TRBJ2-7; 8 bases agree with TRBD2. This CDR3 comprises 16 residues. Germline loops: CDR1 KGHDR, CDR2 SFDVKD. J gave up 3 bases and V 6 bases, and 12 bases lay outside the gene matches.

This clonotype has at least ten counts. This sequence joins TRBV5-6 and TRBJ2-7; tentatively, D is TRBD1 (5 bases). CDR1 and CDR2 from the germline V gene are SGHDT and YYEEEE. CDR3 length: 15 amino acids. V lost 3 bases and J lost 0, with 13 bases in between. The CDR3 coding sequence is TGTGCCAGCAGCTGGGCAGGGTTACCCTCCTACGAGCAGTACTTC. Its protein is CASSWAGLPSYEQYF.

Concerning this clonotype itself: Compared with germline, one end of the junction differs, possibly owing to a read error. CDR3 nucleotide sequence: TGTGCCAACAGTTCCGGGGGCCGGGAGACCCAGTACTTC. Translated, it gives CANSSGGRETQYF. V gene TRBV6-5 combines with J gene TRBJ2-7; D may be TRBD1 or TRBD2 (6 bases each). Near its end, the DNA agrees better with TRBJ2-5, so the J call may be wrong. The CDR3 has 13 residues. From germline, CDR1 is MNHEY and CDR2 SVGAGI.

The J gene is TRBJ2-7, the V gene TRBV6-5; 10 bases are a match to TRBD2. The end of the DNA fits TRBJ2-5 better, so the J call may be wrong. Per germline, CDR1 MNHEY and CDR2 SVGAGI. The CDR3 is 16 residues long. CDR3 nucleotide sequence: TGTGCCAGCAGTTCGGGCAAGCGGGGGGGCCAGGAGACCCAGTACTTC. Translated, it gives CASSSGKRGGQETQYF.

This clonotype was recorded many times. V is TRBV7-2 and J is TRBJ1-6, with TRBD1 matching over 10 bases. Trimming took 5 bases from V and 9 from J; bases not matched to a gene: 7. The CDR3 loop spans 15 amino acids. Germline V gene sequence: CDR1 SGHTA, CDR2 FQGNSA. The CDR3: CASSETGGKGSPLHF. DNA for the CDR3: TGTGCCAGCAGCGAGACAGGGGGCAAGGGTTCACCCCTCCACTTT.

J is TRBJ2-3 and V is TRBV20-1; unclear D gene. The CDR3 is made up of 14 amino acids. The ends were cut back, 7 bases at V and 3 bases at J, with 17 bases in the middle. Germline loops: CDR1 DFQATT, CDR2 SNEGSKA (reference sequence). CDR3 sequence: CSVRAAASTDTQYF. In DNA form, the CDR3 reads TGCAGTGTCCGGGCGGCGGCCAGTACAGATACGCAGTATTTT.

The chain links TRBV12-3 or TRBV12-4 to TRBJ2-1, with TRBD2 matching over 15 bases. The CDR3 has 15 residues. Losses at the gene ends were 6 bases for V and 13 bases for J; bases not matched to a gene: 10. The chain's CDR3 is CASRRTSGGAETQFF. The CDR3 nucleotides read TGTGCCAGCAGGCGGACTAGCGGGGGGGCAGAGACCCAGTTCTTC.

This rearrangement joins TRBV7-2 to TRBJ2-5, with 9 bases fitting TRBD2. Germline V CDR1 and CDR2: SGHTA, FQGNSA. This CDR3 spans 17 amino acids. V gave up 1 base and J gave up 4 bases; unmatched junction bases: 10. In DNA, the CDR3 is TGTGCCAGCAGCTTAGAGTGTGGGCGGGGGGGGGTAGAGACCCAGTACTTC. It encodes CASSLECGRGGVETQYF.

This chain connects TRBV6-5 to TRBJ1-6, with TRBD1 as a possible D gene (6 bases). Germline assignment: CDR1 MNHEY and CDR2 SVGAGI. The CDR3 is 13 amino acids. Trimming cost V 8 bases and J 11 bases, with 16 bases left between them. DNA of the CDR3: TGTGCCAGCTATGGCAGGGGTTCAACACCCCTCCACTTT. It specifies CASYGRGSTPLHF.

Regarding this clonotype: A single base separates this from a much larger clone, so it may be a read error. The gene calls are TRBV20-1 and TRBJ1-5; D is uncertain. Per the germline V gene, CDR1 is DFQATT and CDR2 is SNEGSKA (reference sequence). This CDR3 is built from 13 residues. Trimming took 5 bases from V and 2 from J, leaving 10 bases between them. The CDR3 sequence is CSAGVERNQPQHF. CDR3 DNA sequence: TGCAGTGCTGGAGTCGAGCGCAATCAGCCCCAGCATTTT.

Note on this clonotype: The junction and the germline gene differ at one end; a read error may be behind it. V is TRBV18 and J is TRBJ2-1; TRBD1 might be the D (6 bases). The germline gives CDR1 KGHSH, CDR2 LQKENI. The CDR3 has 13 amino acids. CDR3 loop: CASPPQTGNEQFF. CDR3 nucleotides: TGTGCCAGCCCACCTCAGACAGGCAATGAGCAGTTCTTC.

CDR3 DNA: TGTGCCAGCAGTTCTGGACAGGCTGATTCCTACGAGCAGTACTTC. Protein sequence: CASSSGQADSYEQYF. This chain links TRBV2 with TRBJ2-5; 7 bases match TRBD1. The assigned J gene may be wrong: the sequence end matches TRBJ2-7 better. Per germline, CDR1 SNHLY and CDR2 FYNNEI. This CDR3 region has 15 residues.

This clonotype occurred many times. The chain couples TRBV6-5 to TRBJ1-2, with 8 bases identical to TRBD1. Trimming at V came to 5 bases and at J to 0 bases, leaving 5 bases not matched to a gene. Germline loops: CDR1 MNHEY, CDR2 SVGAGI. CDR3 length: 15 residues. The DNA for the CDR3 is TGTGCCAGCAGTGCCGACAGGGGAACTAACTATGGCTACACCTTC. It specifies CASSADRGTNYGYTF.

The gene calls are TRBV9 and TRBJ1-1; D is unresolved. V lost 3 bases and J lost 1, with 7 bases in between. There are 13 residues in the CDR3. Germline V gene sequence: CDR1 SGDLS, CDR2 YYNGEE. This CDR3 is CASSGPKNTEAFF. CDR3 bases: TGTGCCAGCAGCGGCCCAAAGAACACTGAAGCTTTCTTT.

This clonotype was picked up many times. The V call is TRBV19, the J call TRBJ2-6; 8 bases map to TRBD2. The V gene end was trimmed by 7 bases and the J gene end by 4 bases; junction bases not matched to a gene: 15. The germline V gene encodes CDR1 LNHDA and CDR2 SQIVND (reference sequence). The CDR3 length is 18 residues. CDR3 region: CASTPGGQLPSGANVLTF. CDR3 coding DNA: TGTGCCAGTACCCCGGGGGGGCAGCTCCCCTCAGGGGCCAACGTCCTGACTTTC.

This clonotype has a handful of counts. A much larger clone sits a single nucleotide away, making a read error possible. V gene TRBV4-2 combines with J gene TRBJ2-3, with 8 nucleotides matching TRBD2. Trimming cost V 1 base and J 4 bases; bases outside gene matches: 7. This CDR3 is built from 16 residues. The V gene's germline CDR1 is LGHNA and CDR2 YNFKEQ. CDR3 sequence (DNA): TGTGCCAGCAGCCAAGTGGCGGGGGGTAGTGCAGATACGCAGTATTTT. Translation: CASSQVAGGSADTQYF.

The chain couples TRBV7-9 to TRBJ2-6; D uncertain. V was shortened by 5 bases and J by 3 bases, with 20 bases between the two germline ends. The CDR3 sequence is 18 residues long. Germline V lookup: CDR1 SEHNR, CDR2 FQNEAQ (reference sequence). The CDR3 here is CASSPSPGSLLGANVLTF. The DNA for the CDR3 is TGTGCCAGCAGCCCCTCACCCGGCAGCCTTCTTGGGGCCAACGTCCTGACTTTC.

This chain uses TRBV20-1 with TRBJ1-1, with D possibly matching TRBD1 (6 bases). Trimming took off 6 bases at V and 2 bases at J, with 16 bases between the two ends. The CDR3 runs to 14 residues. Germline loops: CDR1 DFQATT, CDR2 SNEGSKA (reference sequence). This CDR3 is CSALVGRGNTEAFF. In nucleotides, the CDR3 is TGCAGTGCCCTAGTGGGCAGGGGAAACACTGAAGCTTTCTTT.

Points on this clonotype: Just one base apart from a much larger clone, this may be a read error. The CDR3 loop is CASSLEFSRANEQYF. CDR3 coding DNA: TGTGCCAGCAGTTTAGAATTTTCCCGCGCCAATGAGCAGTACTTC. The V call is TRBV27, the J call TRBJ2-5; D is unclear. The V end was cut by 2 bases, the J end by 11 bases, with 21 bases between. Germline assignment: CDR1 MNHEY and CDR2 SMNVEV (reference sequence). The CDR3 consists of 15 residues.

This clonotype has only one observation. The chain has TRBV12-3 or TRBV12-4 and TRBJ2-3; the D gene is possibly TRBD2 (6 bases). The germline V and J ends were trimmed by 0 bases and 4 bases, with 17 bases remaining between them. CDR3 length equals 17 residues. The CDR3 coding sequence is TGTGCCAGCAGTTTAGCGCTCCGAGGAGGGGTAGCAGATACGCAGTATTTT. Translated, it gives CASSLALRGGVADTQYF.

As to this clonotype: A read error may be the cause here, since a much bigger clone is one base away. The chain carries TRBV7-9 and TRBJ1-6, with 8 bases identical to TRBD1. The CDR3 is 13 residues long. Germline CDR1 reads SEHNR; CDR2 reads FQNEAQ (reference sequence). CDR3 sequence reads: CAGRAGGNSPLHF. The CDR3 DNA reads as TGTGCCGGCAGGGCAGGGGGCAATTCACCCCTCCACTTT. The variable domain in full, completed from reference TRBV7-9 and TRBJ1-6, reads DTGVSQNPRHKITKRGQNVTFRCDPISEHNRLYWYRQTLGQGPEFLTYFQNEAQLEKSRLLSDRFSAERPKGSFSTLEIQRTEQGDSAMYLCAGRAGGNSPLHFGNGTRLTVT.

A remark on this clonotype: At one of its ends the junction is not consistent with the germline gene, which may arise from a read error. The CDR3 bases are TGTGCCAGCCGCCAAGATCTCGGTCGGTCAGGGGGCCGGGGAACTGAAGCTTTCTTT. This encodes CASRQDLGRSGGRGTEAFF. V gene TRBV3-1 combines with J gene TRBJ1-1; 8 bases are shared with TRBD1. Germline-derived CDR1 and CDR2 are LGHDT and YNNKEL (reference sequence). The CDR3 runs 19 residues. Together with reference TRBV3-1 and TRBJ1-1, the CDR3 gives the full variable domain: DTAVSQTPKYLVTQMGNDKSIKCEQNLGHDTMYWYKQDSKKFLKIMFSYNNKELIINETVPNRFSPKSPDKAHLNLHINSLELGDSAVYFCASRQDLGRSGGRGTEAFFGQGTRLTVV.

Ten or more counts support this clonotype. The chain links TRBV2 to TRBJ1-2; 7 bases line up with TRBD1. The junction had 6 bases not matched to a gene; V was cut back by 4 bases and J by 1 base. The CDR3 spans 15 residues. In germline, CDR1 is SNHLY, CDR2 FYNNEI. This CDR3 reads CASSVQGRINYGYTF. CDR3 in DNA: TGTGCCAGCAGTGTACAGGGGAGGATTAACTATGGCTACACCTTC.

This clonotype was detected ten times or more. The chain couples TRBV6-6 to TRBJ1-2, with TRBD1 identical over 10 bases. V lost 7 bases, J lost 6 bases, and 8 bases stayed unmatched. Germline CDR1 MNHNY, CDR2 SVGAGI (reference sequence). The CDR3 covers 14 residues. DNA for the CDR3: TGTGCCAGCACGACAGGGGGCCTTGGCCATGGCTACACCTTC. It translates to CASTTGGLGHGYTF.

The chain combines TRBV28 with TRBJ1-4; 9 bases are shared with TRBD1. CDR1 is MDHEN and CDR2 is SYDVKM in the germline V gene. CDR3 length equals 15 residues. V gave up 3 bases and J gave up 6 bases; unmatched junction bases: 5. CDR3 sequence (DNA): TGTGCCAGCAGTTTCGAGACAGGGGGAGATGAAAAACTGTTTTTT. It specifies CASSFETGGDEKLFF.

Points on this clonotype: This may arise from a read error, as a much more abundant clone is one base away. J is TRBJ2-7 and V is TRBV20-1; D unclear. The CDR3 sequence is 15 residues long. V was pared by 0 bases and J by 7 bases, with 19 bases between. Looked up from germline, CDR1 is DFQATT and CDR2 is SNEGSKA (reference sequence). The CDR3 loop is CSARDQARPYNEQYF. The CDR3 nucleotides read TGCAGTGCTAGAGATCAGGCCCGGCCTTACAATGAGCAGTACTTC.

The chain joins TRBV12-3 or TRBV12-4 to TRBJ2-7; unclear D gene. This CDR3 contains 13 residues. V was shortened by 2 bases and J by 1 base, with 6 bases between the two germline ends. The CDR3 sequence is CASSLTYSYEQYF. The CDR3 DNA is TGTGCCAGCAGTTTAACCTATTCCTACGAGCAGTACTTC.